This T cell receptor (beta chain) was profiled in a study of blood T cells in healthy people across ages. Study-wide points: It was found that TCR beta diversity correlated strongly with the percentage of naive T cells.

For the second PCR, which ran for about 6 to 12 cycles, a sample-barcoded 5' primer and a J-beta primer mix were used. Each CDR3 protein gets one entry after TCRdb re-called the 5' RACE reads with MiXCR. The sample lists 1.5 million to 2 million distinct CDR3 sequences, roughly two fifths occurring once. Of note for this clonotype: Its specificity is not known.

This CDR3 comprises 13 residues. Germline CDR1 reads LNHNV; CDR2 reads YYDKDF (reference sequence). V was trimmed by 5 bases and J by 3 bases, leaving 10 bases between them. The sample was blood. The rearrangement joins TRBV15 to TRBJ1-2; D is uncertain. This receptor was taken from a human donor in good health. The DNA of the CDR3 is TGTGCCACCAGCGGGCGGACCGACTATGGCTACACCTTC. Its translation is CATSGRTDYGYTF.